This T cell receptor (beta chain) was captured by sequencing in a study of cytomegalovirus exposure and HLA in healthy donors. Amplification used 60 Vbeta primers and 13 Jbeta primers. The assay was immunoSEQ multiplex PCR, and TCRdb's table has in-frame clones only and misses some. The sample carries roughly 66,000 clones, about 61% recorded once. Healthy bone marrow donors made up the cohort. Sequencing was performed on PBMCs. This clonotype was sampled from a woman in her fifties or sixties in good health and CMV-seronegative.

CDR3: CASKSGIQPQHF. The CDR3 coding sequence is TGTGCCAGCAAGTCAGGGATTCAGCCCCAGCATTTT. The chain has TRBV6-1 and TRBJ1-5; D is possibly TRBD1 (5 bases). The CDR3 has 12 amino acids. The ends were cut back, 7 bases at V and 6 bases at J, with 10 bases in the middle. Germline V lookup: CDR1 MNHNS, CDR2 SASEGT.